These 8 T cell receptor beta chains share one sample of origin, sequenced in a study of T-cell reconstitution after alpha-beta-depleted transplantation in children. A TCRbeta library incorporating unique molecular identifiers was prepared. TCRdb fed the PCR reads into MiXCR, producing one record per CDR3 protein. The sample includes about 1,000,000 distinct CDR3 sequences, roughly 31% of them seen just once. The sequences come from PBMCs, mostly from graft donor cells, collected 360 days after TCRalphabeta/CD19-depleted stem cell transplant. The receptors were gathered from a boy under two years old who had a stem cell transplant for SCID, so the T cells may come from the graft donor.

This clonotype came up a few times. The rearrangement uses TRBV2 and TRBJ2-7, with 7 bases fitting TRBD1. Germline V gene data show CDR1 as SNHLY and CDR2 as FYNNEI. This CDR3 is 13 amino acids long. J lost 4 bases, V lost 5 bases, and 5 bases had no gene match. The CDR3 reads CASSKEQGYEQYF. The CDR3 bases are TGTGCCAGCAGTAAAGAACAGGGGTACGAGCAGTACTTC.

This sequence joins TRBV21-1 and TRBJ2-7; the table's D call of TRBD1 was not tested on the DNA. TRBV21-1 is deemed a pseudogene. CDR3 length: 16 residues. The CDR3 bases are TGTGCCAGCAGCAAAGTTGGGGGTACAGGTTCCTACGAGCAGTACTTC. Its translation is CASSKVGGTGSYEQYF.

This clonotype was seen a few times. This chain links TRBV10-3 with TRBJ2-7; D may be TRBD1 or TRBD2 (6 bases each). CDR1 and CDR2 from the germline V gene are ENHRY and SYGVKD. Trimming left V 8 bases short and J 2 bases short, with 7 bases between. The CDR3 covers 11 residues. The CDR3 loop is CAIGGPYEQYF. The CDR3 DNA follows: TGTGCCATCGGGGGGCCCTACGAGCAGTACTTC.

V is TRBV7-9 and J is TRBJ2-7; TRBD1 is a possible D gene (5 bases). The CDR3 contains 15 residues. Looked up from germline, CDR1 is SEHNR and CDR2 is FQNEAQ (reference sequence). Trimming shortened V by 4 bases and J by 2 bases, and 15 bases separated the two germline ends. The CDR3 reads CASSSSWGKPYEQYF. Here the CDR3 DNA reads TGTGCCAGCAGCTCCTCGTGGGGCAAGCCCTACGAGCAGTACTTC. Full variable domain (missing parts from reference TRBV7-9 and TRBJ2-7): DTGVSQNPRHKITKRGQNVTFRCDPISEHNRLYWYRQTLGQGPEFLTYFQNEAQLEKSRLLSDRFSAERPKGSFSTLEIQRTEQGDSAMYLCASSSSWGKPYEQYFGPGTRLTVT.

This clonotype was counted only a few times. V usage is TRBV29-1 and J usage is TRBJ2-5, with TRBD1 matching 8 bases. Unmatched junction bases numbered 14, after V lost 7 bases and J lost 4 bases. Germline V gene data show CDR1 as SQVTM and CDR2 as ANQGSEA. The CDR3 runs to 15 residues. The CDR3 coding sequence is TGCAGCGCCCGAACGGACAGGGTAAAGGGAGAGACCCAGTACTTC. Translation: CSARTDRVKGETQYF.

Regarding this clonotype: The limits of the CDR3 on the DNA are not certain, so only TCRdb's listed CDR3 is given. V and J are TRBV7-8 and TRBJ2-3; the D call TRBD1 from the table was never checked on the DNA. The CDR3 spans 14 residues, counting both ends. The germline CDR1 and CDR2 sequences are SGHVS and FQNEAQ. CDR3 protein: CATSGQGIADTQYF.

CDR3: CASSSSGGLSGEQYF. CDR3 nucleotides: TGTGCCAGCAGTTCATCCGGGGGGCTATCAGGCGAGCAGTACTTC. This chain links TRBV12-3 or TRBV12-4 with TRBJ2-7; a weak D match, TRBD2 (7 bases). The CDR3 runs to 15 residues. V was cut by 4 bases and J by 6 bases, with 19 bases left in between.

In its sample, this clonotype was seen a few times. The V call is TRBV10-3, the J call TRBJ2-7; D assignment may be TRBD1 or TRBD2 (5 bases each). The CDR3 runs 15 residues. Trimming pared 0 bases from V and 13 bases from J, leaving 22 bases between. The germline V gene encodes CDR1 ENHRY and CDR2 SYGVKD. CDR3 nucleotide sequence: TGTGCCATCAGTGAGTCGATCCGTGGGGCTAGCCGCCCTTACTTC. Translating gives CAISESIRGASRPYF.